The rows below give T cell receptor beta chains drawn from one sample of a study of early T cells in non-severe SARS-CoV-2 infection. TCRdb re-called the 5' RACE reads through MiXCR, storing one row per CDR3 protein. The repertoire consists of tens of thousands of distinct CDR3 sequences, with about 10% occurring once and the leading ten covering approximately 4%. The specimen was whole blood, collected at baseline. These receptors were collected from an adult who was a healthcare worker with PCR-confirmed SARS-CoV-2 infection or an uninfected control (not recorded which). Both conserved end residues are part of each CDR3. The D gene is left open where the match is weak. Where a row states a size, it is once, few, many or the class of an expanded clone; other rows omit it.

J	size	V	D	DNA	CDR3
TRBJ2-5	many	TRBV2	TRBD1	TGTGCCAGCAACAGGGGGCGCCGACTGACTCACCAAGAGACCCAGTACTTC	CASNRGRRLTHQETQYF
TRBJ2-3	NA	TRBV19	TRBD1	TGTGCCAGCAAACGGGACAGGGTGACAGATACGCAGTATTTT	CASKRDRVTDTQYF
TRBJ1-2	few	TRBV11-2	NA	TGTGCCAGCAGCTCACATATATCCTATGGCTACACCTTC	CASSSHISYGYTF
TRBJ1-4	NA	TRBV9	NA	TGTGCCAGCAGCGTAGGGCAGGGAGGTGAAAAACTGTTTTTT	CASSVGQGGEKLFF
TRBJ2-1	few	TRBV6-4	TRBD1	TGTGCCAGCAGTGTTTTCGGGACAGGGGCGGATGAGCAGTTCTTC	CASSVFGTGADEQFF
TRBJ1-1	few	TRBV19	NA	TGTGCCAGTGGATGGAACACTGAAGCTTTCTTT	CASGWNTEAFF
TRBJ2-1	few	TRBV7-6	NA	TGTGCCAGCAGCTTAAGGGAAAGCTCCTACAATGAGCAGTTCTTC	CASSLRESSYNEQFF
TRBJ2-5	NA	TRBV19	NA	TGTGCCAGTACCTTGGGGGGACAGCCCAAAGAGACCCAGTACTTC	CASTLGGQPKETQYF
TRBJ1-2	few	TRBV2	NA	TGTGCCAGCAGTCTCCGGGGACCTCCCCTTGGCTACACCTTC	CASSLRGPPLGYTF
TRBJ2-1	many	TRBV13	NA	TGTGCCAGCAGCTTAGGCAATGAGCAGTTCTTC	CASSLGNEQFF
TRBJ1-6	few	TRBV30	NA	TGTGCCTGGAGTGTAAGTCAGCTAAATTCACCCCTCCACTTT	CAWSVSQLNSPLHF
TRBJ2-6	few	TRBV7-9	NA	TGTGCCAGCAGCGTCCCAGGCTCTGGGGCCAACGTCCTGACTTTC	CASSVPGSGANVLTF
TRBJ2-7	NA	TRBV6-1	NA	TGTGCCAGCAGTGATGAGAACCTCTACACCTACGAGCAGTACTTC	CASSDENLYTYEQYF
TRBJ2-3	NA	TRBV12-3/TRBV12-4	TRBD2	TGTGCCACCTGGGGACTAGCGGACACAGATACGCAGTATTTT	CATWGLADTDTQYF
TRBJ2-5	few	TRBV5-1	TRBD2	TGCGCCAGCAGCCTGCAGCGGGGACAAGAGACCCAGTACTTC	CASSLQRGQETQYF
TRBJ2-3	few	TRBV2	NA	TGTGCCAGCAGTGATTTTAAGGGGGGGCCGGCAGATACGCAGTATTTT	CASSDFKGGPADTQYF
TRBJ2-3	few	TRBV30	NA	TGTGCCTGGAGTTTAACAGGGACTAGCACAGATACGCAGTATTTT	CAWSLTGTSTDTQYF
TRBJ1-5	many	TRBV19	NA	TGTGCCAGTAGTCCCTGGCGGACCGGCAATCAGCCCCAGCATTTT	CASSPWRTGNQPQHF
TRBJ2-7	few	TRBV12-3/TRBV12-4	NA	TGTGCCAGCAGTTTACAGGTGCACGAGCAGTACTTC	CASSLQVHEQYF
TRBJ2-3	few	TRBV10-3	TRBD1	TGTGCCATCAGAGGACAGGGGCCCACAGATACGCAGTATTTT	CAIRGQGPTDTQYF
TRBJ1-2	many	TRBV7-2	NA	TGTGCCAGCAGCTTGGGACTCGATGGCTACACCTTC	CASSLGLDGYTF
TRBJ1-6	few	TRBV7-2	NA	TGTGCCAGCAGCTTAGCCCCCCCCCGATATTCACCCCTCCACTTT	CASSLAPPRYSPLHF
TRBJ2-5	NA	TRBV2	TRBD2	TGTGCCAGCAGTCGACTAGCCGAGACCCAGTACTTC	CASSRLAETQYF
TRBJ2-3	NA	TRBV2	NA	TGTGCCAGCAGTGCATCGGGGGCTCGGGCAGATACGCAGTATTTT	CASSASGARADTQYF
TRBJ2-2	few	TRBV11-2	TRBD2	TGTGCCAGCACCCCGACTAGCGGGAGCACCGGGGAGCTGTTTTTT	CASTPTSGSTGELFF
TRBJ2-2	many	TRBV10-3	NA	TGTGCCATCAGGGGGCCGGACACCGGGGAGCTGTTTTTT	CAIRGPDTGELFF
TRBJ1-1	few	TRBV7-3	NA	TGTGCCAGCAGCTTAGGACGGCAGAACACTGAAGCTTTCTTT	CASSLGRQNTEAFF
TRBJ2-7	NA	TRBV20-1	TRBD2	TGCAGTGCGCTAAGCGGGGGCTCCTACGAGCAGTACTTC	CSALSGGSYEQYF
TRBJ2-1	many	TRBV29-1	NA	TGCAGCGTTGGGGCGCAGTGGGACTTGCGCTCCTACAATGAGCAGTTCTTC	CSVGAQWDLRSYNEQFF
TRBJ2-1	NA	TRBV12-3/TRBV12-4	NA	TGTGCCAGCAGTTTATATCCGAGCTCCTACAATGAGCAGTTCTTC	CASSLYPSSYNEQFF
TRBJ2-2	NA	TRBV5-1	NA	TGCGCCAGCAGCTTATCGCAGGCTTTAGACACCGGGGAGCTGTTTTTT	CASSLSQALDTGELFF
TRBJ2-2	few	TRBV12-3/TRBV12-4	TRBD1	TGTGCCAGCAGTTTAATGGGACAGGGGCTAACCGGGGAGCTGTTTTTT	CASSLMGQGLTGELFF
TRBJ2-7	NA	TRBV6-2/TRBV6-3	NA	TGTGCCAGCAGTTACTCGACCCTAACAGGGAATTACGAGCAGTACTTC	CASSYSTLTGNYEQYF
TRBJ2-3	few	TRBV7-9	NA	TGTGCCAGCACCTTTGCGGGCCCAGATACGCAGTATTTT	CASTFAGPDTQYF
TRBJ2-2	NA	TRBV14	NA	TGTGCCAGCAGCCTTAGGATCTCCGGGGAGCTGTTTTTT	CASSLRISGELFF
TRBJ2-2	few	TRBV7-3	TRBD2	TGTGCCAGCAGCCGTAAAGCGGGGTTGAACACCGGGGAGCTGTTTTTT	CASSRKAGLNTGELFF
TRBJ2-2	few	TRBV7-7	TRBD2	TGTGCTAGCAGCTCTGGACTAGCGGGAGTCACCGGGGAGCTGTTTTTT	CASSSGLAGVTGELFF
TRBJ2-5	few	TRBV12-3/TRBV12-4	NA	TGTGCCAGCAGTTTAGTAGGGGGGGCAGAGACCCAGTACTTC	CASSLVGGAETQYF
TRBJ1-1	few	TRBV5-1	NA	TGCGCCAGCAGCTACCGGGACGGCAGCACCGAAGCTTTCTTT	CASSYRDGSTEAFF
TRBJ2-7	few	TRBV30	TRBD2	TGTGCCTGGAGGCACACTAGCGGGGGGTCCTACGAGCAGTACTTC	CAWRHTSGGSYEQYF
TRBJ2-5	many	TRBV10-2	NA	TGCGCCAGCAGTACTCAAGAGACCCAGTACTTC	CASSTQETQYF
TRBJ2-7	many	TRBV27	TRBD1	TGTGCCAGCAGTTTACGGCAGACAGGGGCCTACGAGCAGTACTTC	CASSLRQTGAYEQYF
TRBJ2-7	NA	TRBV21-1	NA	TGTGCCAGCAGCAAAAGAGTAGCGTCTCCAGCATTGTGCTACGAGCAGTACTTC	CASSKRVASPALCYEQYF